Listed here are 21 T cell receptor beta chains from one sample, sequenced in a study of early T cells in non-severe SARS-CoV-2 infection. Using its own MiXCR run on the 5' RACE reads, TCRdb lists one record per CDR3 protein. This table holds around 79,000 distinct CDR3 sequences, about 11% found once. This sample comprised whole blood, obtained at baseline. These receptors were taken from an adult who was a healthcare worker with PCR-confirmed SARS-CoV-2 infection or an uninfected control (not recorded which).

This clonotype turned up a few times. CDR3 protein: CASGLSGGTLPYEQYF. The CDR3 DNA is TGTGCCAGCGGTCTTAGCGGGGGTACCCTTCCCTACGAGCAGTACTTC. The chain combines TRBV3-1 with TRBJ2-7; 9 bases align to TRBD2. CDR3 length: 16 amino acids. The junction had 13 bases not matched to a gene; V was cut back by 8 bases and J by 2 bases. Germline V gene sequence: CDR1 LGHDT, CDR2 YNNKEL (reference sequence).

The chain combines TRBV28 with TRBJ1-3; perhaps TRBD1 as D (6 bases). CDR1 is MDHEN and CDR2 is SYDVKM in the germline V gene. V was cut by 2 bases and J by 7 bases, with 12 bases left in between. CDR3 length equals 14 residues. The CDR3 coding sequence is TGTGCCAGCAGTTTACAACAGGGTGGCAACACCATATATTTT. It translates to CASSLQQGGNTIYF.

This clonotype was found a few times. J is TRBJ1-4 and V is TRBV5-1; 9 nucleotides align to TRBD1. Trimming cost V 4 bases and J 7 bases; bases outside gene matches: 8. There are 15 residues in the CDR3. Per germline, CDR1 SGHRS and CDR2 YFSETQ. The DNA for the CDR3 is TGCGCCAGCAGCAACCCGGGACAGGGAACTGAAAAACTGTTTTTT. Protein: CASSNPGQGTEKLFF.

This clonotype was picked up one time. The germline gene is not matched at one end of the junction; a read error may be the cause. The rearrangement joins TRBV12-3 or TRBV12-4 to TRBJ2-5; D could derive from TRBD1 or TRBD2 (6 bases each). This CDR3 spans 15 amino acids. CDR3 nucleotide sequence: TGTGCCAGCAGTTTAGGGGGGGCAGCTCAAGAGACCCGGTACTTC. The encoded protein is CASSLGGAAQETRYF.

This clonotype was counted at least ten times. V usage is TRBV10-3 and J usage is TRBJ1-2; no reliable D call. The CDR3 consists of 14 residues. V lost 6 bases to trimming and J lost 3 bases, with 14 bases between them. The germline gives CDR1 ENHRY, CDR2 SYGVKD. DNA for the CDR3: TGTGCCATCAGCAACATTATCACGGACTATGGCTACACCTTC. It encodes CAISNIITDYGYTF.

This clonotype was seen a few times. V gene TRBV7-6 combines with J gene TRBJ2-7, with D unresolved. The germline V gene has CDR1 SGHVS and CDR2 FNYEAQ. Trimming cost V 5 bases and J 0 bases, with 11 bases left between them. The CDR3 runs 14 residues. CDR3 sequence: CASSPVPNSYEQYF. The CDR3 DNA is TGTGCCAGCAGCCCGGTCCCCAACTCCTACGAGCAGTACTTC.

This chain joins TRBV7-2 and TRBJ2-5; 8 nucleotides match TRBD2. The CDR3 has 17 amino acids. Germline lookup yields CDR1 SGHTA and CDR2 FQGNSA. Trimming took 5 bases from V and 1 from J; bases not matched to a gene: 12. The CDR3 protein is CASSLWTSRSSQETQYF. The CDR3 coding sequence is TGTGCCAGCAGCCTGTGGACTAGCCGGAGTTCCCAAGAGACCCAGTACTTC.

This chain joins TRBV27 and TRBJ1-2; maybe TRBD1 (5 bases). Germline CDR1 reads MNHEY; CDR2 reads SMNVEV (reference sequence). The CDR3 spans 13 residues. V lost 5 bases and J 5 bases, leaving 12 bases between the germline ends. CDR3 loop: CASSPIEGYGYTF. CDR3 bases: TGTGCCAGCAGTCCCATTGAGGGGTATGGCTACACCTTC.

This clonotype was picked up many times. V is TRBV11-1 and J is TRBJ1-1; a weak D match, TRBD1 (5 bases). Trimming removed 4 bases at V and 5 bases at J, with 11 bases between. This CDR3 spans 13 amino acids. Germline CDR1 and CDR2: SGHAT and FQDESV (reference sequence). CDR3: CASSSQGGTEAFF. The CDR3 nucleotides are TGTGCCAGCAGCTCTCAGGGTGGGACTGAAGCTTTCTTT. The full variable domain, with the rest looked up from reference TRBV11-1 and TRBJ1-1, is EAEVAQSPRYKITEKSQAVAFWCDPISGHATLYWYRQILGQGPELLVQFQDESVVDDSQLPKDRFSAERLKGVDSTLKIQPAELGDSAMYLCASSSQGGTEAFFGQGTRLTVV.

This clonotype was recorded a few times. The junction departs from the called germline gene at one end, perhaps through a read error. The genes are TRBV4-3 and TRBJ2-3, with a possible D match to TRBD2 (5 bases). The germline CDR1 and CDR2 sequences are LGHNA and YSLEER. This CDR3 has 15 amino acids. This CDR3 reads CANSQDNGLTDTQYF. For the CDR3, the DNA is TGCGCCAACAGCCAAGATAACGGACTCACAGATACGCAGTATTTT.

This clonotype was detected a few times. This rearrangement joins TRBV6-2 or TRBV6-3 to TRBJ1-1, with 9 nucleotides matching TRBD1. Per germline, CDR1 MNHEY and CDR2 SVGEGT. This CDR3 spans 13 amino acids. The V gene end was trimmed by 8 bases and the J gene end by 5 bases; junction bases not matched to a gene: 6. This chain's CDR3 is CASRDRAYTEAFF. CDR3 coding DNA: TGTGCCAGCCGGGACAGGGCATATACTGAAGCTTTCTTT.

Regarding this clonotype: This clone may be a read error of a much larger clone one base away. The gene calls are TRBV4-3 and TRBJ2-3, with D possibly being TRBD2 (6 bases). This CDR3 has 15 residues. Germline CDR1 LGHNA, CDR2 YSLEER. V lost 0 bases to trimming and J lost 2 bases, with 9 bases between them. In DNA, the CDR3 is TGCGCCAGCAGCCAAGATAGCGGACTCACAGATACGCAGTATTTT. Amino acids: CASSQDSGLTDTQYF.

This clonotype was observed many times. The chain recombines TRBV25-1 with TRBJ2-7; 7 positions agree with TRBD2. V trimming: 3 bases; J trimming: 6 bases; junction bases outside the gene matches: 11. Germline CDR1 reads MGHDK; CDR2 reads SYGVNS. CDR3 length equals 15 residues. CDR3 loop: CASSDQAGTKGEQYF. The DNA of the CDR3 is TGTGCCAGCAGTGACCAAGCGGGGACGAAAGGCGAGCAGTACTTC.

This clonotype has more than one count but fewer than ten. The rearrangement uses TRBV11-1 and TRBJ1-5; D not resolved. Trimming took off 5 bases at V and 5 bases at J, with 10 bases between the two ends. The germline V gene encodes CDR1 SGHAT and CDR2 FQDESV (reference sequence). The CDR3 is 13 amino acids. The CDR3 nucleotides read TGTGCCAGCAGCCTACAGAGGGATCAGCCCCAGCATTTT. This codes for CASSLQRDQPQHF.

This clonotype has only a few counts. In nucleotides, the CDR3 is TGTGCCAGCAGCCAGGAGGGCTACGAGCAGTACTTC. Translation gives CASSQEGYEQYF. This chain connects TRBV14 to TRBJ2-7; D might be TRBD2 (6 bases). Looked up from germline, CDR1 is SGHDN and CDR2 is FVKESK. This CDR3 has 12 residues. V lost 3 bases and J 3 bases, leaving 6 bases between the germline ends.

The chain has TRBV9 and TRBJ2-3, with 9 bases matching TRBD2. The CDR3 length is 17 residues. V trimming: 4 bases; J trimming: 1 base; junction bases outside the gene matches: 10. The germline V gene encodes CDR1 SGDLS and CDR2 YYNGEE. In nucleotides, the CDR3 is TGTGCCAGCAGCCCCACGGCCCGCGGGGGGGGCACAGATACGCAGTATTTT. It is translated as CASSPTARGGGTDTQYF.

At least ten counts were recorded for this clonotype. The genes are TRBV24-1 and TRBJ2-3, with 10 bases identical to TRBD2. CDR1 KGHDR and CDR2 SFDVKD come from the germline V gene. J gave up 1 base and V 2 bases, and 5 bases lay outside the gene matches. The CDR3 has 17 residues. This CDR3 reads CATSDSDLAGGTDTQYF. The CDR3 bases are TGTGCCACCAGTGATTCCGACCTAGCGGGGGGCACAGATACGCAGTATTTT.

This clonotype was seen many times. The V and J genes are TRBV5-1 and TRBJ1-1; tentatively, D is TRBD1 (5 bases). This CDR3 is 14 amino acids long. V was trimmed by 2 bases and J by 0 bases, leaving 8 bases between them. The germline V gene has CDR1 SGHRS and CDR2 YFSETQ. The CDR3 DNA is TGCGCCAGCAGCTTTCAGGGCATGAACACTGAAGCTTTCTTT. It encodes CASSFQGMNTEAFF.

This clonotype was seen ten or more times. The chain couples TRBV5-4 to TRBJ2-5; 7 nucleotides align to TRBD1. There are 15 residues in the CDR3. Looked up from germline, CDR1 is SGHNT and CDR2 is YYREEE (reference sequence). The junction had 7 bases not matched to a gene; V was cut back by 0 bases and J by 5 bases. The CDR3 region is CASSLGLTGSETQYF. The CDR3 DNA follows: TGTGCCAGCAGCTTGGGGTTGACAGGGTCGGAGACCCAGTACTTC. Full variable domain (outside the CDR3, taken from reference TRBV5-4 and TRBJ2-5): ETGVTQSPTHLIKTRGQQVTLRCSSQSGHNTVSWYQQALGQGPQFIFQYYREEENGRGNFPPRFSGLQFPNYSSELNVNALELDDSALYLCASSLGLTGSETQYFGPGTRLLVL.

This clonotype was counted between two and nine times. The V gene is TRBV5-4, the J gene TRBJ1-1, with D possibly TRBD1 on 6 matching bases. With 0 bases removed from V and 6 bases from J, the gap between germline ends came to 18 bases. Germline V lookup: CDR1 SGHNT, CDR2 YYREEE (reference sequence). CDR3 length: 16 amino acids. Here the CDR3 DNA reads TGTGCCAGCAGCTTGGATCTTGGGATCTCAGGGGCTGAAGCTTTCTTT. This codes for CASSLDLGISGAEAFF.

This clonotype showed up many times. The DNA for the CDR3 is TGTGCCAGCAGTGAAGCTCTGGCAGCGTCAAAGAGTTTGACCCAGTACTTC. As protein: CASSEALAASKSLTQYF. V usage is TRBV2 and J usage is TRBJ2-5; D remains unclear. CDR3 size: 17 residues. CDR1 and CDR2 (germline): SNHLY, FYNNEI. The V end was cut by 0 bases, the J end by 7 bases, with 21 bases between.